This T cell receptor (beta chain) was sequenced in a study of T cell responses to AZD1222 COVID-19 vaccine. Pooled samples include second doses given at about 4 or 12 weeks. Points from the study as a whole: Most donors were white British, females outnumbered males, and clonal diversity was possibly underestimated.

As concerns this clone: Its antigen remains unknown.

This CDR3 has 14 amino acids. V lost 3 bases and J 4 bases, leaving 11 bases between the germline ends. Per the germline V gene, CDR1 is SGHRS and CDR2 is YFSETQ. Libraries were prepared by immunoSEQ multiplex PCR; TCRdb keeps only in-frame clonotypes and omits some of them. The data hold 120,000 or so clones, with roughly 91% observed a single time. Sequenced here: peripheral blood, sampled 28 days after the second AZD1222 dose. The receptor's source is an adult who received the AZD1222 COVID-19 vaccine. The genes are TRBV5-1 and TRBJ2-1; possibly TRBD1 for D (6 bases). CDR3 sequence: CASSSGHGYNEQFF. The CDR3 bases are TGCGCCAGCAGCTCGGGACACGGTTACAATGAGCAGTTCTTC.